A selection of T cell receptor beta chains follows, all from one sample in a study of cytomegalovirus exposure and HLA in healthy donors. The protocol was immunoSEQ multiplex PCR, while the TCRdb copy is restricted to in-frame clones and leaves out a portion. The table lists some 190,000 clones, roughly 83% of them singletons. The sequenced material came from PBMCs. These receptors originate from a young woman in good health and CMV-seronegative. The CDR3 runs from the conserved cysteine through the conserved F or W. The D gene is left open where the match is weak. Only part of the rows carry a size: once, few, many, or a class if the clone is expanded.

D	V	J	size	CDR3	DNA
-	TRBV2	TRBJ2-7	-	CASSEGTTGYHEQYF	TGTGCCAGCAGTGAGGGTACCACAGGGTACCACGAGCAGTACTTC
-	TRBV10-3	TRBJ2-7	-	CAISWGTDYEQYF	TGTGCCATCAGTTGGGGCACTGACTACGAGCAGTACTTC
TRBD2	TRBV19	TRBJ2-3	-	CASKRGASTDTQYF	TGTGCCAGCAAGCGGGGAGCCAGCACAGATACGCAGTATTTT
-	TRBV7-2	TRBJ2-7	-	CASSLESPSYEQYF	TGTGCCAGCAGCTTAGAAAGCCCCTCCTACGAGCAGTACTTC
TRBD2	TRBV6-5	TRBJ2-1	large	CASRLAGVWNEQFF	TGTGCCAGCAGACTAGCGGGAGTCTGGAATGAGCAGTTCTTC
-	TRBV30	TRBJ1-5	few	CAWEQGEGNQPQHF	TGTGCCTGGGAACAGGGTGAGGGGAATCAGCCCCAGCATTTT
TRBD2	TRBV12-5	TRBJ2-3	-	CASGQGLAGGTDTQYF	TGTGCTAGTGGCCAAGGACTAGCGGGGGGCACAGATACGCAGTATTTT
-	TRBV14	TRBJ1-1	-	CASSQQGNTEAFF	TGTGCCAGCAGCCAACAGGGGAACACTGAAGCTTTCTTT
-	TRBV2	TRBJ2-5	-	CASTRVEVETQYF	TGTGCCAGCACTCGAGTTGAGGTCGAGACCCAGTACTTC
-	TRBV6-5	TRBJ2-3	-	CASSYSGYPTDTQYF	TGTGCCAGCAGTTACAGCGGGTATCCCACAGATACGCAGTATTTT
-	TRBV18	TRBJ1-1	-	CASSVQGYDTEAFF	TGTGCCAGCTCAGTCCAGGGTTACGACACTGAAGCTTTCTTT
TRBD1	TRBV5-8	TRBJ2-7	-	CASSWGQPYEQYF	TGTGCCAGCAGCTGGGGACAGCCCTACGAGCAGTACTTC
-	TRBV18	TRBJ1-3	-	CASSPNTGMGNTIYF	TGTGCCAGCTCACCGAATACAGGGATGGGAAACACCATATATTTT
TRBD2	TRBV7-9	TRBJ2-3	-	CASSLPPGLALADTQYF	TGTGCCAGCAGCTTACCTCCGGGACTAGCCTTAGCAGATACGCAGTATTTT
-	TRBV30	TRBJ1-2	-	CAWSTSPYGYTF	TGTGCCTGGAGTACCAGTCCCTATGGCTACACCTTC
-	TRBV6-1	TRBJ1-2	few	CASSEAEFYGYTF	TGTGCCAGCAGTGAAGCGGAGTTCTATGGCTACACCTTC
-	TRBV27	TRBJ2-3	-	CASSLIPRTDTQYF	TGTGCCAGCAGTTTAATTCCCCGGACAGATACGCAGTATTTT
TRBD2	TRBV7-9	TRBJ2-1	once	CASIEKGGRGVEQFF	TGTGCCAGCATTGAAAAGGGCGGGAGAGGGGTTGAGCAGTTCTTC
TRBD2	TRBV27	TRBJ2-5	-	CASSSRYRLAGVPGGVQETQYF	TGTGCCAGCAGTTCCCGTTACCGACTAGCGGGAGTTCCGGGGGGTGTCCAAGAGACCCAGTACTTC
TRBD1	TRBV6-5	TRBJ2-3	-	CASSYSTAGGTWQYF	TGTGCCAGCAGTTACTCGACGGCAGGGGGTACGTGGCAGTATTTT
TRBD2	TRBV19	TRBJ2-5	-	CASSDQTPGLVSQETQYF	TGTGCCAGTAGCGACCAGACTCCGGGACTAGTCTCCCAAGAGACCCAGTACTTC
-	TRBV6-1	TRBJ2-1	-	CASINYPTYNEQFF	TGTGCCAGCATTAACTACCCAACCTACAATGAGCAGTTCTTC
TRBD2	TRBV6-6	TRBJ2-1	-	CASELAGFNEQFF	TGTGCCAGCGAATTAGCGGGATTCAATGAGCAGTTCTTC
TRBD2	TRBV5-4	TRBJ2-7	-	CASSRGLAGGASDEQYF	TGTGCCAGCAGCAGGGGACTAGCGGGAGGGGCTTCGGACGAGCAGTACTTC
TRBD2	TRBV7-2	TRBJ2-1	-	CASSVSGMGGWNEQFF	TGTGCCAGCAGCGTAAGCGGTATGGGGGGGTGGAATGAGCAGTTCTTC
TRBD2	TRBV15	TRBJ2-3	once	CATSRILAGGDTQYF	TGTGCCACCAGCAGAATCCTAGCGGGGGGAGATACGCAGTATTTT
TRBD2	TRBV7-3	TRBJ2-5	-	CASSPTSGRNQETQYF	TGTGCCAGCAGTCCTACTAGCGGAAGAAACCAAGAGACCCAGTACTTC
-	TRBV16	TRBJ1-4	-	CASSPRGSADEKLFF	TGTGCCAGCAGCCCGCGTGGGAGTGCGGATGAAAAACTGTTTTTT
TRBD2	TRBV11-2	TRBJ2-1	-	CASSLGFGTRHNEQFF	TGTGCCAGCAGCTTAGGATTTGGGACTAGACACAATGAGCAGTTCTTC
TRBD2	TRBV6-9	TRBJ2-7	-	CASSYLAEAYEQYF	TGTGCCAGCAGTTATCTAGCGGAGGCCTACGAGCAGTACTTC
-	TRBV7-3	TRBJ2-5	once	CASSLTGLASETQYF	TGTGCCAGCAGCTTAACAGGGCTAGCGTCAGAGACCCAGTACTTC
TRBD2	TRBV5-1	TRBJ2-7	-	CASSLGVLLAGFDEQYF	TGCGCCAGCAGCTTGGGGGTGTTACTAGCGGGGTTCGACGAGCAGTACTTC
-	TRBV6-5	TRBJ1-3	-	CASSSSDKGGGNTIYF	TGTGCCAGCAGTTCCTCCGACAAGGGAGGTGGAAACACCATATATTTT
-	TRBV27	TRBJ2-6	-	CASTRVPWSGANVLTF	TGTGCCAGCACCAGGGTACCATGGTCTGGGGCCAACGTCCTGACTTTC
-	TRBV7-7	TRBJ2-1	-	CASSLSENNEQFF	TGTGCCAGCAGCTTATCCGAGAACAATGAGCAGTTCTTC
-	TRBV18	TRBJ1-5	-	CASSPPNTVNQPQHF	TGTGCCAGCTCACCACCGAACACAGTGAATCAGCCCCAGCATTTT
TRBD2	TRBV2	TRBJ2-5	few	CASRGTSGSWGETQYF	TGTGCCAGCAGGGGTACTAGCGGGAGTTGGGGGGAGACCCAGTACTTC
TRBD1	TRBV27	TRBJ1-6	-	CASSYGTGGLYNSPLHF	TGTGCCAGCAGTTACGGGACAGGGGGTTTGTATAATTCACCCCTCCACTTT
TRBD2	TRBV7-6	TRBJ2-3	-	CASSPDFSGSRKDTQYF	TGTGCCAGCAGCCCAGATTTCAGCGGGAGTCGAAAAGATACGCAGTATTTT
-	TRBV27	TRBJ1-1	-	CASSFLAGNLNTEAFF	TGTGCCAGCAGTTTTTTAGCAGGGAATTTGAACACTGAAGCTTTCTTT
TRBD1	TRBV10-3	TRBJ2-7	-	CAIRRGTGGSPYEQYF	TGTGCCATCAGGAGGGGGACAGGGGGCTCCCCCTACGAGCAGTACTTC
-	TRBV6-5	TRBJ2-7	-	CASSGSEGTYF	TGTGCCAGCAGTGGATCGGAGGGGACGTACTTC
TRBD2	TRBV7-8	TRBJ2-1	-	CASSNGLAGSTSYNEQFF	TGTGCCAGCAGTAACGGACTAGCGGGGTCAACCTCCTACAATGAGCAGTTCTTC
-	TRBV2	TRBJ2-1	few	CASSRDIEWQFF	TGTGCCAGCAGTCGGGATATAGAGTGGCAGTTCTTC
-	TRBV5-1	TRBJ2-5	-	CASNPGQETQYF	TGCGCCAGCAATCCAGGCCAAGAGACCCAGTACTTC
TRBD1	TRBV6-5	TRBJ1-5	-	CASGTGAGQPQHF	TGTGCCAGCGGGACAGGGGCCGGTCAGCCCCAGCATTTT
-	TRBV9	TRBJ2-5	-	CASSAPRGAQETQYF	TGTGCCAGCAGCGCACCTCGGGGGGCCCAAGAGACCCAGTACTTC
TRBD1	TRBV27	TRBJ1-2	-	CASSSGFRGDYGYTF	TGTGCCAGCAGTTCCGGTTTCAGGGGGGACTATGGCTACACCTTC
TRBD2	TRBV19	TRBJ2-5	few	CASSIAVAGGETQYF	TGTGCCAGTAGTATAGCCGTGGCGGGAGGAGAGACCCAGTACTTC
-	TRBV10-1	TRBJ2-5	-	CASSEDYQETQYF	TGCGCCAGCAGTGAGGACTACCAAGAGACCCAGTACTTC
-	TRBV30	TRBJ1-1	-	CAWRDSPVGTEAFF	TGTGCCTGGAGAGACAGTCCCGTCGGTACTGAAGCTTTCTTT
TRBD2	TRBV5-1	TRBJ2-3	-	CASSLGASGNTDTQYF	TGCGCCAGCAGCTTGGGGGCTAGCGGAAACACAGATACGCAGTATTTT
TRBD1	TRBV5-6	TRBJ1-1	once	CASSLARTGVWPEAFF	TGTGCCAGCAGCTTGGCCCGGACAGGGGTTTGGCCTGAAGCTTTCTTT
-	TRBV7-9	TRBJ2-2	-	CASSLDGSGELFF	TGTGCCAGCAGCTTAGATGGCTCCGGGGAGCTGTTTTTT
-	TRBV5-1	TRBJ1-2	-	CASSLQGSDGYTF	TGCGCCAGCAGCTTACAGGGAAGTGATGGCTACACCTTC